Listed below are T cell receptor beta chains from one sample, sequenced in a study of blood T cell repertoires in COVID-19. TCRdb's copy holds only in-frame clones and misses some; the assay was immunoSEQ multiplex PCR. Of hundreds of thousands of clones in the sample, 80% to 90% were seen once. Material: peripheral blood. These receptors came from a woman aged 30 to 39 with COVID-19, enrolled during active disease. CDR3s include the opening cysteine and the closing phenylalanine or tryptophan. Fields, in order: D gene, CDR3 length, V gene, J gene, clone size, CDR3 DNA, CDR3 protein. The D gene is left open where the match is weak. Only part of the rows carry a size: once, few, many, or a class if the clone is expanded.

TRBD1	14	TRBV5-1	TRBJ2-7	-	TGCGCCAGCAGCTTGGGGACAGGGCAAAACGAGCAGTACTTC	CASSLGTGQNEQYF
TRBD1	16	TRBV5-1	TRBJ1-1	-	TGCGCCAGCAGAGGACAGGGTGGTTCGTTGGTCACTGAAGCTTTCTTT	CASRGQGGSLVTEAFF
-	11	TRBV20-1	TRBJ2-7	-	TGCAGTGCCGACCGGGCCTACGAGCAGTACTTC	CSADRAYEQYF
TRBD1	19	TRBV28	TRBJ1-2	-	TGTGCCAGCGGATTTCCTCTTAGGACAGGTGGAGTGTCGGACTATGGCTACACCTTC	CASGFPLRTGGVSDYGYTF
-	15	TRBV6-5	TRBJ1-1	-	TGTGCCAGCAGGCCCTCCGGGGGGCTGAACACTGAAGCTTTCTTT	CASRPSGGLNTEAFF
TRBD1	17	TRBV2	TRBJ1-2	-	TGTGCCAGCATGGGGACAGGGCTGATTCAGCGGGGTCATGGCTACACCTTC	CASMGTGLIQRGHGYTF
-	17	TRBV7-2	TRBJ1-2	-	TGTGCCAGCAATTTACCCGGGACGGGCCAGGGGAGTCATGGCTACACCTTC	CASNLPGTGQGSHGYTF
-	13	TRBV28	TRBJ1-1	-	TGTGCCAGCAGTTTAATCGGCAGCGCTGAAGCTTTCTTT	CASSLIGSAEAFF
-	16	TRBV10-3	TRBJ1-5	few	TGTGCCATCAGTGAGTCATACGGAGTTCAAGATCAGCCCCAGCATTTT	CAISESYGVQDQPQHF
TRBD1	13	TRBV27	TRBJ1-1	-	TGTGCCAGCAGTTTAATCGCAGGGGGGCTCAACTACTTT	CASSLIAGGLNYF